This entry describes one T cell receptor (beta chain). Its antigen is currently unknown. V gave up 4 bases and J gave up 2 bases, with 16 bases separating them. This CDR3 has 16 amino acids. The germline V gene encodes CDR1 SGHKS and CDR2 YYEKEE (reference sequence). The sample comes from a study of CD8 T cells in ankylosing spondylitis. Each TCR beta library was made by quantitative 5'-RACE that incorporated molecular barcodes. Using its own MiXCR run on the 5' RACE reads, TCRdb lists one record per CDR3 protein. The sample carries around 540,000 distinct CDR3 sequences, 12% recorded once. Whole-study results and caveats: Enrichment of disease-linked clones was reportedly significant in matched ankylosing spondylitis synovial fluid. Roughly eight highly homologous variants made up a TCR beta motif, and this motif appeared characteristic of ankylosing spondylitis blood. The authors found the disease-linked clones to be CD8+ and relatively rare in peripheral blood. Past research had described some motif variants in reactive arthritis synovial fluid and blood.

The sequence derives from a male donor with ankylosing spondylitis. This chain joins TRBV5-5 and TRBJ1-5; D is perhaps TRBD1 (6 bases). The sample taken for sequencing was blood, either unsorted or a sorted T cell fraction (not recorded which). The CDR3 coding sequence is TGTGCCAGCAGCCCGGGTGGGGGGCTGGGCAATCAGCCCCAGCATTTT. This sequence encodes CASSPGGGLGNQPQHF.